The T cell receptor (beta chain) under discussion was sequenced for a study of CD8 T cells in ankylosing spondylitis. The study, taken as a whole, reports: Disease-linked clones bore a CD8+ phenotype, appearing relatively rarely in peripheral blood.

The trim removed 2 bases at V and 6 bases at J, leaving 7 bases unmatched. The germline gives CDR1 SGHTA, CDR2 FQGTGA. The CDR3 loop spans 15 amino acids. In regard to this clonotype: The antigen is undetermined.

TCRdb passed the 5' RACE reads through MiXCR, listing each CDR3 protein once. Of 250,000 to 300,000 distinct CDR3 sequences in the sample, about 19% are singletons; the top ten hold 7.5% to 9%. The sequence was obtained from a male donor with ankylosing spondylitis or in good health (not recorded which). Sequenced sample: blood, either unsorted or a sorted T cell fraction (not recorded which). The chain is built from TRBV7-3 and TRBJ1-5; 7 bases match TRBD1. In DNA, the CDR3 is TGTGCCAGCAGCTTAGAACAGGGGAAGGGTCAGCCCCAGCATTTT. Encoded protein: CASSLEQGKGQPQHF.